What follows are 3 T cell receptor beta chains derived from one specimen sequenced in a study of blood T cell repertoires in COVID-19. Sequenced by immunoSEQ multiplex PCR; TCRdb stores in-frame clones only, minus some. The sample shows 200,000 to 300,000 clones, approximately 88% of them seen only once. Input material: peripheral blood. The receptor source for this set is a woman aged 25 to 39 with COVID-19, enrolled during active disease.

The sample holds one count of this clone. The chain joins TRBV14 to TRBJ2-1; D unclear. The CDR3 has 11 residues. With 5 bases removed from V and 9 bases from J, the gap between germline ends came to 8 bases. Germline V gene lookup returns CDR1 SGHDN and CDR2 FVKESK. The CDR3 nucleotides are TGTGCCAGCAGCGCCCGGGTTGAGCAGTTCTTC. The encoded protein is CASSARVEQFF.

The genes are TRBV11-2 and TRBJ1-6, with unresolved D. The germline V and J ends were trimmed by 0 bases and 0 bases, with 12 bases remaining between them. The CDR3 extends over 18 amino acids. The germline gives CDR1 SGHAT, CDR2 FQNNGV. The CDR3 reads CASSLDPPGSSYNSPLHF. The CDR3 coding sequence is TGTGCCAGCAGCTTAGATCCCCCGGGAAGCTCCTATAATTCACCCCTCCACTTT.

Comments on this clone: This sample also contains other DNA sequences that code for the same CDR3. The chain uses TRBV7-2 and TRBJ1-1; D possibly corresponds to TRBD1 (5 bases). The length of the CDR3 is 14 residues. Germline V gives CDR1 SGHTA, CDR2 FQGNSA. Trimming removed 0 bases at V and 1 base at J, with 6 bases between. The chain's CDR3 is CASSLAQGNTEAFF. Here the CDR3 DNA reads TGTGCCAGCAGCTTAGCCCAGGGGAACACTGAAGCTTTCTTT.